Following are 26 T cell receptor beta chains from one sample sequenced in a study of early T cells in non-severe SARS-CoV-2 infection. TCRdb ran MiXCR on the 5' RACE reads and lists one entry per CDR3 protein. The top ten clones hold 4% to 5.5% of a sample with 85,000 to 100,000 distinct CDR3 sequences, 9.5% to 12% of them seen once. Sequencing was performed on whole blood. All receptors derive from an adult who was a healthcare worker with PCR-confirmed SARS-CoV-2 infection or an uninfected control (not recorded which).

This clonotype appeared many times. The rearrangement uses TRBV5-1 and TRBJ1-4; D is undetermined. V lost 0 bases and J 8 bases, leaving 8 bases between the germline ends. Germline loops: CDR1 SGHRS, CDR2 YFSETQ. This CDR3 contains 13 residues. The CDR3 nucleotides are TGCGCCAGCAGCTTGGGGACGGCAGAAAAACTGTTTTTT. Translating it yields CASSLGTAEKLFF.

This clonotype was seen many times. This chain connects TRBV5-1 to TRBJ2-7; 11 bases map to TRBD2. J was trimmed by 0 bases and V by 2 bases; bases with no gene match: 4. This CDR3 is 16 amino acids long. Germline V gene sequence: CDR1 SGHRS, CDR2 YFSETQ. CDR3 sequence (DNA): TGCGCCAGCAGCTTTCCTAGCGGGGGGAGCTCCTACGAGCAGTACTTC. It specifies CASSFPSGGSSYEQYF.

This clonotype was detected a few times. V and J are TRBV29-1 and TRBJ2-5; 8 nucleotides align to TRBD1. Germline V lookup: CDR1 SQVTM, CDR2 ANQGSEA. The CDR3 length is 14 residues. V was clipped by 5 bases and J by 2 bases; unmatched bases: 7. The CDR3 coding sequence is TGCAGCGTTCATCTCAGGGGGCGGCAAGAGACCCAGTACTTC. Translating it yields CSVHLRGRQETQYF. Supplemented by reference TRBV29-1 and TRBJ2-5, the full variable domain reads SAVISQKPSRDICQRGTSLTIQCQVDSQVTMMFWYRQQPGQSLTLIATANQGSEATYESGFVIDKFPISRPNLTFSTLTVSNMSPEDSSIYLCSVHLRGRQETQYFGPGTRLLVL.

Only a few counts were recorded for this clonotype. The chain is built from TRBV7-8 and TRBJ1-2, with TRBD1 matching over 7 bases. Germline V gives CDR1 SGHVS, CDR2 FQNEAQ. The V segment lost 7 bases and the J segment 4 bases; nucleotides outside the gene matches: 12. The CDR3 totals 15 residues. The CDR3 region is CASTRQGTGFYGYTF. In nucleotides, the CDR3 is TGTGCCAGCACCAGACAGGGAACAGGGTTCTATGGCTACACCTTC.

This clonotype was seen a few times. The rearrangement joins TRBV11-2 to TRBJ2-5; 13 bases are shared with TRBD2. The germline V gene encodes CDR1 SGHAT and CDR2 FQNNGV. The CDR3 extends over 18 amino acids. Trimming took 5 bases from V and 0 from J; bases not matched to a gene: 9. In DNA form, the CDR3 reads TGTGCCAGCAGCGGCGGACTAGCGGGAGCGTCGTACCAAGAGACCCAGTACTTC. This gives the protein CASSGGLAGASYQETQYF.

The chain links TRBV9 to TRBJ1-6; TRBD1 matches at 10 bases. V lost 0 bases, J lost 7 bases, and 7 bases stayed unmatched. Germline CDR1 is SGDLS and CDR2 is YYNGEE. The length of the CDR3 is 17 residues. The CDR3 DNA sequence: TGTGCCAGCAGCGTAGACGGATGGGACAGGGGAAATTCACCCCTCCACTTT. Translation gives CASSVDGWDRGNSPLHF. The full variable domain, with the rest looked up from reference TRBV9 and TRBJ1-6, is DSGVTQTPKHLITATGQRVTLRCSPRSGDLSVYWYQQSLDQGLQFLIQYYNGEERAKGNILERFSAQQFPDLHSELNLSSLELGDSALYFCASSVDGWDRGNSPLHFGNGTRLTVT.

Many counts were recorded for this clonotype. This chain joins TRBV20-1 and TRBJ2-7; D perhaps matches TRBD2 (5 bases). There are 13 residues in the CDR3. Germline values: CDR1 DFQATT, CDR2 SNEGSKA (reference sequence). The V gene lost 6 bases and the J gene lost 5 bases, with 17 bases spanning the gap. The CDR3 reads CSARRGYGHEQYF. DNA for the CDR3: TGCAGTGCGAGAAGAGGGTACGGGCACGAGCAGTACTTC.

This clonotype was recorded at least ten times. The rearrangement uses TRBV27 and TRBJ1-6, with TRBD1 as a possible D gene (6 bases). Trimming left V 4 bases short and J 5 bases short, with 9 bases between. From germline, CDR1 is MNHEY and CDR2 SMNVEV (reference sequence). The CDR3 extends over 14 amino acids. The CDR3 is CASSYHRDNSPLHF. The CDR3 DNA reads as TGTGCCAGCAGTTATCACAGGGATAATTCACCCCTCCACTTT.

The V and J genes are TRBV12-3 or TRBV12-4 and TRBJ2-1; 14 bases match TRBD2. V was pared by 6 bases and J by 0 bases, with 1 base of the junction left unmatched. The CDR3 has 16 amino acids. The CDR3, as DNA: TGTGCCAGCAGGACTAGCGGGGGGGCCTCCTACAATGAGCAGTTCTTC. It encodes CASRTSGGASYNEQFF.

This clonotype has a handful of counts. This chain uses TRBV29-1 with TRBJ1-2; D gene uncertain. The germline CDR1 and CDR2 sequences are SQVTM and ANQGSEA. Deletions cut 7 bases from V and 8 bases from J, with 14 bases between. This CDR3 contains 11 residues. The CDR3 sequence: CSADGFDGYTF. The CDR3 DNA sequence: TGCAGCGCTGACGGGTTCGACGGCTACACCTTC.

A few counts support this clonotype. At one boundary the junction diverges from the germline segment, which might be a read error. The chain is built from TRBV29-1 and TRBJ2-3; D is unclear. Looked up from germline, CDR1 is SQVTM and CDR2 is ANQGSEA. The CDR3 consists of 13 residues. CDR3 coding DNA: TGCAGCGTCGCAGCCACCCGCACAGATACGAAGTATTTT. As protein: CSVAATRTDTKYF.

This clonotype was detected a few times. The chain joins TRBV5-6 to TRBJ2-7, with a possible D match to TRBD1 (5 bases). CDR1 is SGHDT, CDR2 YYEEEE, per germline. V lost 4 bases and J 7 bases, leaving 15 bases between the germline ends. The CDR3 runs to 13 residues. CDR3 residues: CASSLTDFEEQYF. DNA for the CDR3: TGTGCCAGCAGCCTGACAGATTTTGAAGAGCAGTACTTC.

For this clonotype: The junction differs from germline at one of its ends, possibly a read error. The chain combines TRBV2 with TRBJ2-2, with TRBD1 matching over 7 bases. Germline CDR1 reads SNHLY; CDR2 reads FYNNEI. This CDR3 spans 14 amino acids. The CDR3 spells CASRTGINTGKLFF. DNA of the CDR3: TGTGCCAGCAGGACAGGGATCAACACCGGGAAGCTGTTTTTT.

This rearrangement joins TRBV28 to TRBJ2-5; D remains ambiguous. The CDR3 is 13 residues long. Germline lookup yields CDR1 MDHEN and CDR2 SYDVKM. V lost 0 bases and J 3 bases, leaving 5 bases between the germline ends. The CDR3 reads CASSLWGKETQYF. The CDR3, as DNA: TGTGCCAGCAGTTTATGGGGGAAAGAGACCCAGTACTTC.

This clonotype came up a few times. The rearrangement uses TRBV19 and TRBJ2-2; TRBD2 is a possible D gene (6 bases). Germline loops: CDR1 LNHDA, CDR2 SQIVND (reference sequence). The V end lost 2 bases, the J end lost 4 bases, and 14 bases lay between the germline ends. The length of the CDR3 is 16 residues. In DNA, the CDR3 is TGTGCCAGTAGTATAACAGCTACCGGGGGCACCGGGGAGCTGTTTTTT. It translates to CASSITATGGTGELFF.

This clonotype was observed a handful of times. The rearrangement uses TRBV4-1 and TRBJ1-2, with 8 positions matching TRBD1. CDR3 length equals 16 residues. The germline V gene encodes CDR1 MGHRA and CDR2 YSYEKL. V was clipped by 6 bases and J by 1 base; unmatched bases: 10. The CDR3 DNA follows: TGCGCCAGCAGAACGGGACAGGCGGGCGTTAACTATGGCTACACCTTC. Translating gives CASRTGQAGVNYGYTF.

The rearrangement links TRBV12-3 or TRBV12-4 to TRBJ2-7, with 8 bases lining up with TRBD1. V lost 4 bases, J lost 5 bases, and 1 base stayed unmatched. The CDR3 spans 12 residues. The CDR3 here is CASSWTGHEQYF. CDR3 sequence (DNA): TGTGCCAGCAGTTGGACAGGGCACGAGCAGTACTTC.

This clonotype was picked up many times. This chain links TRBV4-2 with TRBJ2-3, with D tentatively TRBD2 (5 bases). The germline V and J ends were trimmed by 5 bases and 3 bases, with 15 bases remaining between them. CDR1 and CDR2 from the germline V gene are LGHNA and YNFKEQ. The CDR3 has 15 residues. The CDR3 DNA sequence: TGTGCCAGCAGCTCCTCGAGGGCCTCGACAGATACGCAGTATTTT. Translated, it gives CASSSSRASTDTQYF.

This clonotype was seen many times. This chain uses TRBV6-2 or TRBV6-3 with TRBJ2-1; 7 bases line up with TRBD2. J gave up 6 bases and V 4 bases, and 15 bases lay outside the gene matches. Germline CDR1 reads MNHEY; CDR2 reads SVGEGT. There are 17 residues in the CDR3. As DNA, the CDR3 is TGTGCCAGCAGTTCCTACCCGGGCGGGGGTATGACCAATGAGCAGTTCTTC. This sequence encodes CASSSYPGGGMTNEQFF.

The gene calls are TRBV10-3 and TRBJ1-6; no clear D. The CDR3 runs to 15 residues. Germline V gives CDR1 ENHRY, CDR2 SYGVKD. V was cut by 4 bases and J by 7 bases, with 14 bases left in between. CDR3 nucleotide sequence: TGTGCCATCAGTGGGGAGTCTAGGATAAATTCACCCCTCCACTTT. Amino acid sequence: CAISGESRINSPLHF.

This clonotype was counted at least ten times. The CDR3 DNA reads TGCAGCGTTGTCCGGCGGGGAGCAGATACGCAGTATTTT. It is translated as CSVVRRGADTQYF. This chain joins TRBV29-1 and TRBJ2-3, with D maybe TRBD2 (6 bases). CDR3 length equals 13 residues. The germline CDR1 and CDR2 sequences are SQVTM and ANQGSEA. V lost 4 bases and J 4 bases, leaving 12 bases between the germline ends.

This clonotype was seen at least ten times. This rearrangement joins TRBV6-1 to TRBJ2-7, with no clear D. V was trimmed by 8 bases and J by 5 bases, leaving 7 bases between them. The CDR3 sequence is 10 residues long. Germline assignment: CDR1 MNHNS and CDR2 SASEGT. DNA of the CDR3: TGTGCCAGCCGTTACAACGAGCAGTACTTC. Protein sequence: CASRYNEQYF.

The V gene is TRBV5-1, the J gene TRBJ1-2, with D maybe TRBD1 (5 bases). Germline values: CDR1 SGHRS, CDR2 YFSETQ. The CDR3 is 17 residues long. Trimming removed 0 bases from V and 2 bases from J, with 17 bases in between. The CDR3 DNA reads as TGCGCCAGCAGCTTGGCCTTCAGTACAGGAGGGAACTATGGCTACACCTTC. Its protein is CASSLAFSTGGNYGYTF.

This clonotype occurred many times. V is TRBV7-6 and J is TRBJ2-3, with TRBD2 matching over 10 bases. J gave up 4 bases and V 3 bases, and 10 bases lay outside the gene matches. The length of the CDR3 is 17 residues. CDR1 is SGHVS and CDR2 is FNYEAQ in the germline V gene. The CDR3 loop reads CASSLFGTAGGADTQYF. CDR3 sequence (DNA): TGTGCCAGCAGCTTGTTCGGGACAGCGGGAGGGGCAGATACGCAGTATTTT.

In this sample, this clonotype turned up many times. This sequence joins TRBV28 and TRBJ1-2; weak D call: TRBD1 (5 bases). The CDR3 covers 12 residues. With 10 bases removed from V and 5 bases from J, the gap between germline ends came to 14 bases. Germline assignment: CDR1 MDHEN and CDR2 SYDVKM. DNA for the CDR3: TGTGCCACCTCGGACACAGAATATGGCTACACCTTC. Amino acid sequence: CATSDTEYGYTF.

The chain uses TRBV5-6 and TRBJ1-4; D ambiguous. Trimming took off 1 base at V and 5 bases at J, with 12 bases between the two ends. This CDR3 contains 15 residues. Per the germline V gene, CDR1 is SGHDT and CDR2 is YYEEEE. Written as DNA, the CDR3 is TGTGCCAGCAGCTTGATAGTGGCGGCGAATGAAAAACTGTTTTTT. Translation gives CASSLIVAANEKLFF.